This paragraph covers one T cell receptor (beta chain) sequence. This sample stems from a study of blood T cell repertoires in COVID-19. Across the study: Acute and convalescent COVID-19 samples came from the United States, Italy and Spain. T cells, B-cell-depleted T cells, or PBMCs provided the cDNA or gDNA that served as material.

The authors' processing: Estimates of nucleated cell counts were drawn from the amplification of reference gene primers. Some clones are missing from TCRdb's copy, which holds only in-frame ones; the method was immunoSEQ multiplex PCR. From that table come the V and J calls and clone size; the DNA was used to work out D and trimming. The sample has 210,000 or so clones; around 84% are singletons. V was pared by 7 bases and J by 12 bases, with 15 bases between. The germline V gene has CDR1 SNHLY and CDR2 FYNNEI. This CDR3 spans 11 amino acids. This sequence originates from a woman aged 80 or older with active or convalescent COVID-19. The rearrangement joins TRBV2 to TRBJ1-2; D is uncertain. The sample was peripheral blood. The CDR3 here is CASTPAWRHTF. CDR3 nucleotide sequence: TGTGCCAGCACCCCCGCGTGGCGGCACACCTTC. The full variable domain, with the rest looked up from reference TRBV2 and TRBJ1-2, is EPEVTQTPSHQVTQMGQEVILRCVPISNHLYFYWYRQILGQKVEFLVSFYNNEISEKSEIFDDQFSVERPDGSNFTLKIRSTKLEDSAMYFCASTPAWRHTFGSGTRLTVV.